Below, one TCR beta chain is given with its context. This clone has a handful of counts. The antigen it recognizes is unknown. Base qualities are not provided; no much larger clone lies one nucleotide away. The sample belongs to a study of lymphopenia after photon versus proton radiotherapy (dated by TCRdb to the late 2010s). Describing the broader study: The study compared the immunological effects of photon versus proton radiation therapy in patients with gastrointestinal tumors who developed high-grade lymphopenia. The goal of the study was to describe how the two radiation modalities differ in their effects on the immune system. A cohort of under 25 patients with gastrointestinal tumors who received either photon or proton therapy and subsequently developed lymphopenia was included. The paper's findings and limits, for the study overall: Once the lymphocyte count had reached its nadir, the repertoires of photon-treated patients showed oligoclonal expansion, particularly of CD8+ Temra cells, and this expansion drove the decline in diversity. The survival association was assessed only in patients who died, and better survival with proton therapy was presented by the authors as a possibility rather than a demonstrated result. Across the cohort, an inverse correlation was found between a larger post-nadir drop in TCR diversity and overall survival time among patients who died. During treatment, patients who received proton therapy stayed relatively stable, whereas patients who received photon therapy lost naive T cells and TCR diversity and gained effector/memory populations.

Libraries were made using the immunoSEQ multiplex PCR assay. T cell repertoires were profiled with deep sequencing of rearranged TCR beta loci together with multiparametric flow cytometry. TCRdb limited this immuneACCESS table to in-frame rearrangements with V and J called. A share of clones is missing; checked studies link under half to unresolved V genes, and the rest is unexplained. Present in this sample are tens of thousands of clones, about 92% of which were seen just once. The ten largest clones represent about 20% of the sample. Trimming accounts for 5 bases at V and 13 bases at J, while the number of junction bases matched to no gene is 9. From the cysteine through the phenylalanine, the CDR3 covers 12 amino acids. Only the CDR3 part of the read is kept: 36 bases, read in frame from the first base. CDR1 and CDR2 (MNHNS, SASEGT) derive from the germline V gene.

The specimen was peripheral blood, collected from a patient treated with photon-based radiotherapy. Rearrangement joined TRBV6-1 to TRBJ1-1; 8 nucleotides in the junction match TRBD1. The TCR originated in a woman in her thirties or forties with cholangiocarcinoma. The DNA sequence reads TGTGCCAGCAGTAGGACAGGGCAAATCGGTTTCTTT. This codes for CASSRTGQIGFF.